This T cell receptor (beta chain) was documented in a study of response to subunit inactivated influenza vaccine (dated by TCRdb to 2017 to 2018). About the investigation overall: Deep quantitative T cell receptor repertoire profiling was used in the study to track responses to a trivalent subunit inactivated influenza vaccine.

Overall study results and their limits: It was suggested by the authors that each seasonal influenza vaccination may recruit only a limited number of new T cells.

About this clonotype: The clone's antigen remains unknown. There are no base qualities to consult, and no much larger clone falls within one base.

The library was prepared using RT-PCR. Sequenced using an Illumina HiSeq 2500. TCRdb reworked the public reads: Q25 trimming with fastp, MiXCR clone assembly, productive beta chains retained. Duplicate CDR3 protein sequences are folded into a single record with the most common DNA and genes. This sample has 600,000 to 850,000 distinct CDR3 sequences in its table, and about 14% of those were observed once. The top ten hold 6% to 9.5% of the sample. There are 16 amino acids in the CDR3, from cysteine to phenylalanine inclusive. This entry keeps only the CDR3 DNA: 48 bases, framed from base 1. V is trimmed back by 5 bases and J by 2 bases, and the junction contains 9 bases that no gene match accounts for. Taken from the germline V gene, the CDR1 and CDR2 loops are SGHAT and FQNNGV.

The sample was PBMCs from blood, taken less than 15 days before vaccination. The clonotype comes from a man aged 50-60 years who received an inactivated influenza vaccine. Donor details come from another sample of the same person, matched by shared clones. The chain is encoded by TRBV11-2 joined to TRBJ2-3; the junction holds 8 bases that match TRBD2. The DNA sequence is as follows: TGTGCCAGCAGCCTTCTCCCGGGGGGGAACACAGATACGCAGTATTTT. Translated, it reads CASSLLPGGNTDTQYF.